A selection of T cell receptor beta chains follows, all from one sample in a study of blood T cell repertoires in COVID-19. The table came from immunoSEQ multiplex PCR; TCRdb's copy has only in-frame clones and leaves some out. The sample includes hundreds of thousands of clones, roughly 85% of them seen just once. The sequencing input was peripheral blood. The receptor source for this set is a human donor in a cohort sampled during active COVID-19. Both conserved end residues are part of each CDR3. A D gene is named only where the DNA matches it firmly. A row's size may be missing; if present it is once, few, many or a size class.

TRBD1 TRBJ1-1 . TRBV14 CASSQDYRTGSRGMKAFF TGTGCCAGCAGCCAAGATTATAGGACAGGCTCCAGGGGGATGAAAGCTTTCTTT
. TRBJ1-1 . TRBV6-6 CASSYMRDEAFF TGTGCCAGCAGTTATATGCGGGATGAAGCTTTCTTT
TRBD1 TRBJ2-6 . TRBV30 CACPTGQRISGANVLTF TGTGCCTGCCCAACGGGACAGAGAATCTCTGGGGCCAACGTCCTGACTTTC
. TRBJ2-7 . TRBV18 CASSPDTFYEQYF TGTGCCAGCTCACCCGACACTTTTTACGAGCAGTACTTC
TRBD2 TRBJ2-1 . TRBV5-1 CASSHGLAGYYNEQFF TGCGCCAGCAGCCACGGACTAGCGGGGTACTACAATGAGCAGTTCTTC
. TRBJ2-7 . TRBV6-5 CASSYQRASEQYF TGTGCCAGCAGTTACCAGAGGGCAAGCGAGCAGTACTTC
. TRBJ2-7 . TRBV3-1/TRBV3-2 CASSQGGEVPEQYF TGTGCCAGCAGCCAAGGGGGGGAGGTCCCCGAGCAGTACTTC
. TRBJ2-7 . TRBV6-5 CASRGVPRGEQYF TGTGCCAGCAGGGGGGTCCCTAGGGGGGAGCAGTACTTC
TRBD1 TRBJ1-2 . TRBV19 CASKRDRGTYGYTF TGTGCCAGTAAACGGGACAGGGGGACCTATGGCTACACCTTC
TRBD1 TRBJ2-7 . TRBV5-1 CASSDQGARSGISYEQYF TGCGCCAGCAGCGACCAGGGGGCGCGGTCCGGGATCTCCTACGAGCAGTACTTC
. TRBJ1-1 . TRBV12-5 CASGPGGSREAFF TGTGCTAGTGGTCCCGGGGGGAGCCGTGAAGCTTTCTTT
. TRBJ1-6 . TRBV5-1 CASSQQGRTSSYNSPLHF TGCGCCAGCAGCCAACAGGGCCGAACGAGCTCCTATAATTCACCCCTCCACTTT
TRBD1 TRBJ2-7 . TRBV19 CASSIGTVSYEQYF TGTGCCAGTAGTATCGGGACAGTTTCCTACGAGCAGTACTTC
TRBD1 TRBJ1-2 . TRBV7-6 CASSFQTGGSYGYTF TGTGCCAGCAGCTTCCAGACAGGGGGTTCCTATGGCTACACCTTC
. TRBJ2-7 . TRBV10-3 CAISESQGLYEQYF TGTGCCATCAGTGAGTCACAGGGCCTCTACGAGCAGTACTTC
. TRBJ1-4 . TRBV5-5 CASSLGQVDEKLFF TGTGCCAGCAGCTTGGGACAGGTGGATGAAAAACTGTTTTTT
. TRBJ1-6 . TRBV24-1 CATSDHTGTINSPLHF TGTGCCACCAGTGATCACACCGGGACAATCAATTCACCCCTCCACTTT
TRBD1 TRBJ2-7 . TRBV24-1 CATSVGAGGVKQYF TGTGCCACCAGTGTAGGGGCAGGGGGCGTCAAGCAGTACTTC
TRBD1 TRBJ1-5 . TRBV19 CASSMGQGGNQPQHF TGTGCCAGTAGTATGGGACAGGGTGGTAATCAGCCCCAGCATTTT
TRBD1 TRBJ2-5 . TRBV7-9 CASSAPTGHQETQYF TGTGCCAGCAGCGCCCCGACAGGGCACCAAGAGACCCAGTACTTC
. TRBJ1-2 . TRBV3-1/TRBV3-2 CASSQDRLGLRYGYTF TGTGCCAGCAGCCAAGATCGGTTGGGCCTAAGGTATGGCTACACCTTC
TRBD1 TRBJ1-1 . TRBV3-1/TRBV3-2 CASTWTGNTEAFF TGTGCCAGCACTTGGACAGGGAACACTGAAGCTTTCTTT
. TRBJ2-3 . TRBV10-1 CASSDLASSTDTQYF TGCGCCAGCAGTGATTTGGCTTCTAGCACAGATACGCAGTATTTT
. TRBJ1-5 . TRBV2 CASSELQGGEQPQHF TGTGCCAGCAGTGAGCTACAGGGTGGGGAGCAGCCCCAGCATTTT
. TRBJ2-2 . TRBV5-5 CASSLAVKPGELFF TGTGCCAGCAGCTTGGCCGTGAAGCCCGGGGAGCTGTTTTTT
. TRBJ2-3 . TRBV6-5 CASRGDTDTQYF TGTGCCAGCAGGGGCGACACAGATACGCAGTATTTT
. TRBJ2-7 few TRBV30 CALATMGPYEQYF TGTGCTCTTGCGACCATGGGGCCCTACGAGCAGTACTTC
. TRBJ1-2 . TRBV7-9 CASSFNRVDGYTF TGTGCCAGCAGCTTCAACAGGGTGGACGGCTACACCTTC
TRBD1 TRBJ1-1 . TRBV24-1 CATAPGQGAGTEAFF TGTGCCACCGCACCGGGACAGGGGGCTGGTACTGAAGCTTTCTTT
. TRBJ2-3 . TRBV9 CASSVLVLTDTQYF TGTGCCAGCAGCGTATTAGTACTCACAGATACGCAGTATTTT